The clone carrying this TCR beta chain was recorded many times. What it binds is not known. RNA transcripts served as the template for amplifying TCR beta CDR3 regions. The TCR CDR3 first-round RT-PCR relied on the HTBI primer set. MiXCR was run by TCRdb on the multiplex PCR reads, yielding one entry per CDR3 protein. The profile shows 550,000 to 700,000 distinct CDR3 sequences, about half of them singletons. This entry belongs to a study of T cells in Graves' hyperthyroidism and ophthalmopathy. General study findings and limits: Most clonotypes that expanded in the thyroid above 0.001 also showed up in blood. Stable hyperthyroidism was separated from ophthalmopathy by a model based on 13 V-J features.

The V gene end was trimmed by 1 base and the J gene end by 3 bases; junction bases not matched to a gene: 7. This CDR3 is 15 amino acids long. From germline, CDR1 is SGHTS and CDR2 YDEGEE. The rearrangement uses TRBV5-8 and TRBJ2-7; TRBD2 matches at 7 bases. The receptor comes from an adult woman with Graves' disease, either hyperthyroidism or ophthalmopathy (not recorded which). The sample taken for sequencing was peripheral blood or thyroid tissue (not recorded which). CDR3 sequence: CASSLYVAGLYEQYF. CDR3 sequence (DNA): TGTGCCAGCAGCTTGTATGTAGCGGGTCTCTACGAGCAGTACTTC. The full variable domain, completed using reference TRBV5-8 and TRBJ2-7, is EAGVTQSPTHLIKTRGQQATLRCSPISGHTSVYWYQQALGLGLQFLLWYDEGEERNRGNFPPRFSGRQFPNYSSELNVNALELEDSALYLCASSLYVAGLYEQYFGPGTRLTVT.